This T cell receptor (beta chain) was profiled in a study of blood T cell repertoires in COVID-19. The method was immunoSEQ multiplex PCR; TCRdb's version includes in-frame clones alone and lacks a portion of them. This sample has over 250,000 clones, with roughly 87% found just once. V lost 3 bases to trimming and J lost 0 bases, with 15 bases between them. CDR1 and CDR2 (germline): SGDLS, YYNGEE. This CDR3 region has 16 residues. Participant-given clinical history determined each cohort assignment. Either two negative PCRs, clearance, or symptom resolution qualified Cohort 3 donors as recovered. The chain carries TRBV9 and TRBJ1-2, with D perhaps TRBD1 (5 bases). The sequencing input was PBMCs or T cells enriched from blood (not recorded which). The TCR sequence derives from a woman younger than 35 who had recovered from COVID-19. Written as DNA, the CDR3 is TGTGCCAGCAGCGAGAAAGGACACTCTGCTAACTATGGCTACACCTTC. Translation: CASSEKGHSANYGYTF. Full variable domain (missing parts from reference TRBV9 and TRBJ1-2): DSGVTQTPKHLITATGQRVTLRCSPRSGDLSVYWYQQSLDQGLQFLIQYYNGEERAKGNILERFSAQQFPDLHSELNLSSLELGDSALYFCASSEKGHSANYGYTFGSGTRLTVV.